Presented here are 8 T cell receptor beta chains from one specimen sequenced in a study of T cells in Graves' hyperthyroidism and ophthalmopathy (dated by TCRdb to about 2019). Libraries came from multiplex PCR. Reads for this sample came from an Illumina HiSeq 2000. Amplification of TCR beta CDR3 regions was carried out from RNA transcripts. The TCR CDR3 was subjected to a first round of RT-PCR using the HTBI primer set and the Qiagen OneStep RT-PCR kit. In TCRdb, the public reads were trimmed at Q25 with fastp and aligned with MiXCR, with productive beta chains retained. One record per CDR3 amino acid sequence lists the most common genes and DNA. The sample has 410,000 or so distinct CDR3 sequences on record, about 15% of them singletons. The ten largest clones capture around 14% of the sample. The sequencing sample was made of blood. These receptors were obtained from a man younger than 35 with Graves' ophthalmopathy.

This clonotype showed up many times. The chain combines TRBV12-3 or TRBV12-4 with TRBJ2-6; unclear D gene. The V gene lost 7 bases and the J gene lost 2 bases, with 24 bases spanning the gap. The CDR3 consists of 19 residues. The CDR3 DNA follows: TGTGCCAGCATGGGCGTTTCAGCCAAAGACCCAGCTGGGGCCAACGTCCTGACTTTC. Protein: CASMGVSAKDPAGANVLTF.

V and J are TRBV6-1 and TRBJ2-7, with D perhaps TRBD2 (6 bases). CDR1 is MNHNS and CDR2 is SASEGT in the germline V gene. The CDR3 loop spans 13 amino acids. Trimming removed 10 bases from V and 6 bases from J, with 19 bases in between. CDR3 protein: CAIGGKGLAEQYF. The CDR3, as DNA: TGTGCCATCGGAGGGAAGGGATTGGCCGAGCAGTACTTC.

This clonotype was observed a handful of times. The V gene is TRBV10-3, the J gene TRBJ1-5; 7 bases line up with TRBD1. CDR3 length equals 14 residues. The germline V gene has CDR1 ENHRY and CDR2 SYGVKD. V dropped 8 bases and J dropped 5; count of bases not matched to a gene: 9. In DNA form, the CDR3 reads TGTGCCATCTGTTCGGACAGGACCTATCAGCCCCAGCATTTT. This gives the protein CAICSDRTYQPQHF.

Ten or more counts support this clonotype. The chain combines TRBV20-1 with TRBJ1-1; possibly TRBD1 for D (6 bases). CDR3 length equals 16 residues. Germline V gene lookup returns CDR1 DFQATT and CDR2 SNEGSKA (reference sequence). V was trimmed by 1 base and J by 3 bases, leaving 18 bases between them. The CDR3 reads CSARVKGQGTHTEAFF. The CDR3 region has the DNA TGCAGTGCTAGAGTTAAGGGGCAGGGGACCCACACTGAAGCTTTCTTT.

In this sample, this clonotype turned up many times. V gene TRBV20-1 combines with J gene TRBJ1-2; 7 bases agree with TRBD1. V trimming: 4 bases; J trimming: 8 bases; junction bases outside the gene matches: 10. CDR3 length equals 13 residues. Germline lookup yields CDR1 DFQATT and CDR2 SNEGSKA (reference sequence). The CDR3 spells CSATSGTATGYTF. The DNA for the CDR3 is TGCAGTGCTACCTCCGGGACAGCGACGGGCTACACCTTC.

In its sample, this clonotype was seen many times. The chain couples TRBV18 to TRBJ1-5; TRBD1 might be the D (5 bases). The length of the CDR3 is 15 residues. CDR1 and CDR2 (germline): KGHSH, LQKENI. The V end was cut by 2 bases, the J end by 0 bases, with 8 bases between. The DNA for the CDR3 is TGTGCCAGCTCACCAGGGGGATCTAGCAATCAGCCCCAGCATTTT. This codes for CASSPGGSSNQPQHF.

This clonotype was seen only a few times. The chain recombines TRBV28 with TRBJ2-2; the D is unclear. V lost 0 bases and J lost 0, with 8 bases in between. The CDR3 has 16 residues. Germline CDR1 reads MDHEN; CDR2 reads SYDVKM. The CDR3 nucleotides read TGTGCCAGCAGTTTATGGGGTAGCCCGAACACCGGGGAGCTGTTTTTT. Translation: CASSLWGSPNTGELFF.

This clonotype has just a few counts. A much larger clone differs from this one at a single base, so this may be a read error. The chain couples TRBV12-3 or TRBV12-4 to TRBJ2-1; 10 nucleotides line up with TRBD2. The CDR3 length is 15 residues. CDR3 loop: CAGRPGTSVYNEQFF. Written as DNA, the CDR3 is TGTGCCGGCAGGCCCGGGACTAGCGTCTACAATGAGCAGTTCTTC.